The present T cell receptor beta chain was sequenced within a study of T cell responses to AZD1222 COVID-19 vaccine. Study-level results: Spike was spanned by vaccine-associated CD4 TCRs, which were dominant at 160-218 and 743-854. Only six AZD1222 recipients tested seropositive at baseline. Reports indicate that nearly half of spike-specific TCRs are directed at unmutated variant regions.

The CDR3 has 14 residues. Trimming stripped 1 base from V and 0 bases from J, with 7 bases between. The V gene's germline CDR1 is LNHNV and CDR2 YYDKDF (reference sequence). This clone was counted only a few times. The antigen is unknown. Clones were sequenced by immunoSEQ multiplex PCR, and TCRdb holds only the in-frame ones, with some missing. The sample includes more than 95,000 clones, just over 85% of them seen just once. The TCR originated in an adult in good health. Material: peripheral blood, obtained on day 0 of AZD1222 vaccination. The chain links TRBV15 to TRBJ2-7; a weak D match, TRBD2 (6 bases). CDR3 bases: TGTGCCACCAGCAGAGGGCGGGGCTCCTACGAGCAGTACTTC. This codes for CATSRGRGSYEQYF.